This T cell receptor (beta chain) was observed in a study of blood T cell repertoires in COVID-19. For the study at large: From T cells, B-cell-depleted T cells, or PBMCs came the material, which was cDNA or gDNA.

The V gene's germline CDR1 is MNHEY and CDR2 SMNVEV (reference sequence). The trim removed 3 bases at V and 10 bases at J, leaving 5 bases unmatched. This CDR3 region has 12 residues. The method was immunoSEQ multiplex PCR; TCRdb's version includes in-frame clones alone and lacks a portion of them. The profile shows 250,000 to 300,000 clones, around nine tenths of them singletons. Participants spanned ages about 18 to 100 years and resided in 24 US areas. The sequenced sample was PBMCs or T cells enriched from blood (not recorded which). The rearrangement links TRBV27 to TRBJ1-1; the match to TRBD1 covers 7 bases. The clonotype originates from an older woman in a cohort exposed to, infected with or recovered from COVID-19 (not recorded which). This CDR3 is CASSFPTGAAFF. The CDR3 DNA reads as TGTGCCAGCAGTTTCCCCACAGGGGCAGCTTTCTTT.